These T cell receptor beta chains were read from a single sample in a study of T cell responses to AZD1222 COVID-19 vaccine. The repertoire was sequenced with immunoSEQ multiplex PCR; TCRdb's copy has only in-frame clones and lacks some. Of nearly 35,000 clones detected, about nine tenths appear once; the ten largest clones hold about 11%. The input for sequencing was peripheral blood, taken 28 days after the second AZD1222 dose. The receptors here all came from an adult who received the AZD1222 COVID-19 vaccine. Each CDR3 is given with its conserved first and last residue. A D gene is named only where the DNA matches it firmly.

V gene	J gene	D gene	CDR3 DNA	CDR3 protein
TRBV19	TRBJ1-1	NA	TGTGCCAGTAGTATAGGTTCGGGCACCCCGGGAGCTTTCTTT	CASSIGSGTPGAFF
TRBV7-2	TRBJ2-7	NA	TGTGCCAGCTGCTTGGTGCGGAACTCCTACGAGCAGTACTTC	CASCLVRNSYEQYF
TRBV7-2	TRBJ2-1	NA	TGTGCCAGCAGCTTATCACCAGAGGGAGAGCAGTTCTTC	CASSLSPEGEQFF
TRBV3-1/TRBV3-2	TRBJ2-1	NA	TGTGCCAGCAGCCAAGCGGGACAACACTACAATGAGCAGTTCTTC	CASSQAGQHYNEQFF
TRBV20-1	TRBJ1-5	NA	TGCAGTGCTAGTTTGGGAGTTAGTAATCAGCCCCAGCATTTT	CSASLGVSNQPQHF
TRBV6-5	TRBJ1-5	NA	TGTGCCAGCAGTTACGGGGGGAATCAGCCCCAGCATTTT	CASSYGGNQPQHF
TRBV28	TRBJ1-2	TRBD1	TGTGCCAGCAGTTTCAGGGGGCGTGGCTACACCTTC	CASSFRGRGYTF
TRBV3-1/TRBV3-2	TRBJ2-2	NA	TGTGCCAGCAGCCGTCTTGGGGTTTGGGACACCGGGGAGCTGTTTTTT	CASSRLGVWDTGELFF
TRBV27	TRBJ2-1	NA	TGTGCCAGCAGGCCGGGCTCGGAGCAGTTCTTC	CASRPGSEQFF
TRBV2	TRBJ2-1	NA	TGTGCCAGCAGTGGTGCGGGCCCGGAGGGGCGCTCCTACAATGAGCAGTTCTTC	CASSGAGPEGRSYNEQFF
TRBV7-9	TRBJ1-1	NA	TGTGCCAGCAGCTTCCTAGGCACTGAAGCTTTCTTT	CASSFLGTEAFF
TRBV3-1/TRBV3-2	TRBJ1-3	TRBD1	TGTGCCAGCAAATCTGACAGGGCGTCGGGAAACACCATATATTTT	CASKSDRASGNTIYF
TRBV2	TRBJ2-1	TRBD1	TGTGCCAGCAGTCACGGTTCCCCCAGGGGGAATGAGCAGTTCTTC	CASSHGSPRGNEQFF
TRBV19	TRBJ1-1	NA	TGTGCCAGTAGACACCCGGGACGTACTTCGAACACTGAAGCTTTCTTT	CASRHPGRTSNTEAFF
TRBV2	TRBJ1-6	NA	TGTGCCAGCAGTTACGACAGGTCGGGGAATTCACCCCTCCACTTT	CASSYDRSGNSPLHF
TRBV28	TRBJ2-5	NA	TGTGCCAGCAGTTCCCTACCGGGATTACAAGAGACCCAGTACTTC	CASSSLPGLQETQYF
TRBV7-9	TRBJ2-7	TRBD1	TGTGCCAGCAGCCCCTCCGGGACAGGGGGCTACGAGCAGTACTTC	CASSPSGTGGYEQYF
TRBV27	TRBJ1-1	NA	TGTGCCAGCAGTTCCGAGACGGGAGTGGGGTCGTTAACTGAAGCTTTCTTT	CASSSETGVGSLTEAFF